A single sample is the source of the 10 T cell receptor beta chains below, sequenced in a study of T-cell memory formation after mild COVID-19. TCRdb itself ran the 5' RACE reads through MiXCR, one entry per CDR3 protein. The data contain some 260,000 distinct CDR3 sequences, over 15% of them singletons. Specimen: PBMCs or a T cell subset sorted from them (not recorded which). The receptor set was obtained from a man aged 18 to 30 who had mild COVID-19 (a few samples of this study predate the infection). Cell type and time point are not known.

V is TRBV20-1 and J is TRBJ2-1; 7 nucleotides agree with TRBD1. This CDR3 contains 13 residues. V lost 3 bases and J lost 7; bases outside the gene matches: 6. The germline V gene encodes CDR1 DFQATT and CDR2 SNEGSKA (reference sequence). Here the CDR3 DNA reads TGCAGTGCTAGTGACAGGGAGATTAATGAGCAGTTCTTC. Its protein product is CSASDREINEQFF.

The V and J genes are TRBV3-1 and TRBJ2-1; tentative D call: TRBD2 (6 bases). The CDR3 has 15 amino acids. The V and J ends lost 0 bases and 11 bases respectively, with 17 bases between them. Germline V gene data show CDR1 as LGHDT and CDR2 as YNNKEL (reference sequence). The CDR3 DNA sequence: TGTGCCAGCAGCCAAGATCAGGTCGGGGACTTCAAGCAGTTCTTC. Translating it yields CASSQDQVGDFKQFF.

The gene calls are TRBV28 and TRBJ1-1; 9 bases fit TRBD1. Germline-derived CDR1 and CDR2 are MDHEN and SYDVKM. Germline trimming cut 4 bases from V and 0 bases from J; bases unmatched to any gene: 6. This CDR3 region has 16 residues. The CDR3 DNA reads TGTGCCAGCAGTTGGGGCGGACAGGGGATGAACACTGAAGCTTTCTTT. Encoded protein: CASSWGGQGMNTEAFF.

This clonotype has a count of ten or more. The gene calls are TRBV7-2 and TRBJ2-3; 14 bases line up with TRBD2. There are 17 residues in the CDR3. Germline trimming cut 3 bases from V and 5 bases from J; bases unmatched to any gene: 7. Germline V lookup: CDR1 SGHTA, CDR2 FQGNSA. The CDR3 nucleotides are TGTGCCAGCAGCTTTGGACTAGCGGGGGGCCGTGGAGATACGCAGTATTTT. Its translation is CASSFGLAGGRGDTQYF.

This clonotype was recorded many times. The J gene is TRBJ1-1, the V gene TRBV19; 8 bases agree with TRBD1. With 4 bases clipped from V and 3 bases from J, the junction kept 1 base outside the gene matches. This CDR3 is built from 13 residues. The germline gives CDR1 LNHDA, CDR2 SQIVND (reference sequence). The CDR3 bases are TGTGCCAGTAGTAAGACAGGGGACACTGAAGCTTTCTTT. Translation gives CASSKTGDTEAFF.

Only a few counts were recorded for this clonotype. The J gene is TRBJ2-1, the V gene TRBV7-3, with 9 bases identical to TRBD1. Per the germline V gene, CDR1 is SGHTA and CDR2 is FQGTGA. The V and J ends lost 5 bases and 4 bases, in that order; junction bases with no gene match: 12. The CDR3 has 17 amino acids. The CDR3 protein is CASSAGRGTGTYNEQFF. The CDR3 region has the DNA TGTGCCAGCAGCGCCGGAAGGGGGACAGGGACTTACAATGAGCAGTTCTTC.

The sample holds a few counts of this clonotype. The chain links TRBV4-1 to TRBJ1-5; 8 bases agree with TRBD1. V trimming: 0 bases; J trimming: 6 bases; junction bases outside the gene matches: 7. CDR1 and CDR2 (germline): MGHRA, YSYEKL. The CDR3 runs 16 residues. The CDR3 region has the DNA TGCGCCAGCAGCCAAGAAGGGGACAGGTTTTCTCAGCCCCAGCATTTT. This sequence encodes CASSQEGDRFSQPQHF.

This clonotype occurred many times. Here the CDR3 DNA reads TGTGCCAGCAGCTTGGGAGGGAAGGAGACCCAGTACTTC. Amino acids: CASSLGGKETQYF. This chain connects TRBV5-5 to TRBJ2-5; the D gene is possibly TRBD2 (5 bases). This CDR3 comprises 13 residues. Germline V lookup: CDR1 SGHKS, CDR2 YYEKEE (reference sequence). Trimming took 0 bases from V and 5 from J, leaving 8 bases between them.

This clonotype was observed a handful of times. J is TRBJ1-1 and V is TRBV6-5, with a possible D match to TRBD1 (5 bases). Germline V CDR1 and CDR2: MNHEY, SVGAGI. With 1 base removed from V and 5 bases from J, the gap between germline ends came to 14 bases. This CDR3 contains 15 residues. The CDR3 nucleotides are TGTGCCAGCAGTTACTGGGGACGGTCGGATACTGAAGCTTTCTTT. Protein product: CASSYWGRSDTEAFF.

The sample holds a few counts of this clonotype. The rearrangement joins TRBV7-8 to TRBJ2-3; possible D gene TRBD2, 7 bases. Deletions cut 0 bases from V and 2 bases from J, with 15 bases between. Germline assignment: CDR1 SGHVS and CDR2 FQNEAQ. The CDR3 has 17 residues. CDR3 coding DNA: TGTGCCAGCAGCTTAGCCAGGGGACTATCTCCCACAGATACGCAGTATTTT. Amino acid sequence: CASSLARGLSPTDTQYF.